The clone carrying this T cell receptor beta chain was counted between two and nine times. Its cognate antigen is unknown. Unique molecular identifiers were added to individual cDNA molecules. TCRdb redid the calling of the 5' RACE reads with MiXCR, one entry per CDR3 protein. The sample lists around 63,000 distinct CDR3 sequences, approximately 11% seen once, with 15% to 18% in the top ten. The CDR3 runs 13 residues. Trimming removed 5 bases from V and 7 bases from J, with 14 bases in between. In germline, CDR1 is MDHEN, CDR2 SYDVKM. The entry originates in a study of early T cells in non-severe SARS-CoV-2 infection. Study at large: Chains stayed unpaired after sequencing of bulk RNA from unsorted whole blood. The study, taken as a whole, reports: A preference for anti-spike CD8 responses marked VDJdb matching, which missed private and CD4 specificities.

The V and J genes are TRBV28 and TRBJ1-2; TRBD1 is a possible D gene (6 bases). This TCR was sampled from an adult who was a healthcare worker with PCR-confirmed SARS-CoV-2 infection or an uninfected control (not recorded which). The specimen was whole blood, collected at baseline. This CDR3 is CASSHQEGGGYTF. CDR3 sequence (DNA): TGTGCCAGCAGTCACCAGGAGGGGGGTGGCTACACCTTC.